This T cell receptor (beta chain) appears in the sequencing data of a study of identical twins. TCRdb independently ran MiXCR on the 5' RACE reads; one entry per CDR3 protein. The table includes approximately 890,000 distinct CDR3 sequences, approximately 13% detected once. Study-level findings and limits: Analyses of zero insertions could be partly confounded by invariant MAIT and iNKT cells. Within twin pairs, the out-of-frame alpha sequences they shared showed excess low generation probability.

This clonotype showed up just a few times. Its antigen is unidentified. Every one of the donors was a healthy Caucasian. This same sample was also part of a study on yellow fever vaccine responses in identical twins. That study reports: The authors reported partly convergent, partly personalized vaccine responses in identical twins.

The sequence came from a young woman in good health. Sequencing was done on a sample of PBMCs.

The CDR3 DNA reads TGCGCCAGCAGCTTGAGCTTCGAGTGGAACTATGGCTACACCTTC. This encodes CASSLSFEWNYGYTF. V usage is TRBV5-1 and J usage is TRBJ1-2; no firm D call. V was cut by 1 base and J by 2 bases, with 12 bases left in between. Germline loops: CDR1 SGHRS, CDR2 YFSETQ. This CDR3 is built from 15 residues.